The following is a T cell receptor beta chain sequence with its context. No cognate antigen has been identified for it. Per-base qualities were not stored, and no clone one base away is much larger. This specimen's time point label, interpreted: about 28 days (+/-7) after the second vaccine dose. Because spike-specific TCR depth and breadth did not differ between the two schedules, AZD1222 recipients who got a second dose at roughly 4 weeks were pooled with those who got a second dose at roughly 12 weeks. Samples from vaccinated people were obtained from the UK trials COV001 and COV002, which included a single-blind randomized controlled phase 2/3 trial of AZD1222 (ChAdOx1 nCoV-19) in healthy adults. For TCRbeta chain sequencing, PBMC samples were collected from trial participants at day 0 and at day 28 after the second dose. The sample comes from a study of T cell responses to AZD1222 COVID-19 vaccine (dated by TCRdb to the early 2020s). Looking at the study overall: TCR sequencing was performed for approximately 240 trial participants, of whom some 200 were given two doses of AZD1222 and approximately 25 were given two doses of MenACWY control vaccine. Trial participants were enrolled by age into subgroups of 18-55, 56-69 and 70-plus years, and around 150, 28 and 57 TCR-sequenced participants, respectively, were included in these subgroups.

V loses 1 base of germline sequence and J loses 5 bases, and the interval between the two ends is 14 bases. From a lookup of the germline V gene (reference sequence), CDR1 and CDR2 are MNHEY and SMNVEV. CDR3 length: 16 amino acids, cysteine to phenylalanine. The DNA shown is the 48-base CDR3, in frame from base 1. General conclusions and limits of the study: Because no samples from the day 14 peak response were available, repertoires could be characterized only after the peak T cell response. Nearly half of unique spike-specific TCRs reportedly recognized epitopes outside regions mutated in the B.1.351 and B.1.1.7 variants. Participants were mostly white British and included more females than males, and it was suggested by the authors that clonal diversity may have been underestimated. The 56-69-year group was small, and its depth increase did not reach significance, likely because of low power. Conclusions about previously exposed vaccinees are limited because only five to seven AZD1222 recipients were SARS-CoV-2 seropositive at baseline. After two AZD1222 doses, both the breadth and the depth of spike-specific TCRs were significantly higher than at day 0 and than in MenACWY recipients. Vaccine-associated CD4 TCRs spanned the whole spike protein, with dominant responses in regions 160-218 and 743-854.

The CDR3 regions of human TCRbeta chains were analyzed by immunosequencing. The published analysis was carried out like this. TCRs in the repertoires were compared against a reference library of SARS-CoV-2-specific TCRs that had been generated with the MIRA antigen-specificity platform. Breadth was defined as the fraction of unique TCRs that were SARS-CoV-2-associated, and depth was defined as the fraction of total T cells that were SARS-CoV-2-associated. Each spike-specific TCR was assigned to its reactive spike region and to a CD4 or CD8 class using the MIRA data. Log10-transformed breadth and depth values were compared by one-way ANOVA with Sidak's multiple comparisons tests. The source is immuneACCESS, and TCRdb retained only in-frame sequences with V and J called. Part of the clones is not carried over; for the studies checked, unresolved V genes explain less than half of this, and the remainder is unexplained. V, J and clone size are taken as reported in that table, and D and trimming were inferred from the DNA itself. This sample is represented by 80,000 or so clones; roughly 88% of them were singletons. The ten largest make up about 10% of the sample.

The rearranged chain carries TRBV27 and TRBJ2-2; matching of 6 bases hints at TRBD1 as the D gene. The sequence came from an adult who received the AZD1222 COVID-19 vaccine. This material consisted of peripheral blood, taken 28 days after the second AZD1222 dose. CDR3 loop: CASSLFGTLGTGELFF. The nucleotide sequence is TGTGCCAGCAGTTTATTTGGGACATTGGGGACCGGGGAGCTGTTTTTT.